This T cell receptor (beta chain) was retrieved from a study of blood T cell repertoires in COVID-19. Original data processing: Estimated nucleated cell counts came from reference gene primer amplification. Assay: immunoSEQ multiplex PCR; the TCRdb copy retains only in-frame clones and omits some. V, J and clone size are those of that table, while D and trimming were read from the DNA. This sample carries fewer than 60,000 clones, around 80% of them seen once, and the ten largest clones take about an eighth. The germline V and J ends were trimmed by 4 bases and 5 bases, with 12 bases remaining between them. CDR1 SGHNT and CDR2 YYREEE come from the germline V gene (reference sequence). This CDR3 region has 13 residues.

The chain employs TRBV5-4 and TRBJ2-5; a possible D gene is TRBD1 (6 bases). The sequence derives from a woman aged 80 or over with acute or convalescent COVID-19. Sequenced: peripheral blood. The DNA of the CDR3 is TGTGCCAGCAGCGTACGACAGGCGGAGACCCAGTACTTC. This translates into CASSVRQAETQYF.